A single sample is the source of the 7 T cell receptor beta chains below, sequenced in a study of read filtering for tumor transcriptome and immune sequencing (TCRdb year 2020). Sequencing instrument: Illumina HiSeq 4000. The Immunoverse kit was used to build TCR libraries from about 430 ng RNA, with molecular barcoded adaptors covering alpha/delta and beta/gamma chains. The public reads were run again by TCRdb, first through fastp at Q25 and then through MiXCR, and only productive beta chains were kept. Rows are unified per CDR3 protein, each entry keeping the most common DNA and genes. The sample profile shows some 120,000 distinct CDR3 sequences; approximately 12% of them were found once. The ten biggest clones cover around 10% of the sample. The sequencing input was a population of CD138-negative cells sorted from bone marrow. The cell subset or site label for this specimen denotes: bone marrow mononuclear cells depleted of CD138+ plasma/myeloma cells by negative magnetic selection. Receptor source: a donor aged 40 or over with multiple myeloma.

This clonotype was counted many times. The chain uses TRBV4-2 and TRBJ2-5; 10 positions agree with TRBD2. V was clipped by 0 bases and J by 3 bases; unmatched bases: 7. CDR1 LGHNA and CDR2 YNFKEQ come from the germline V gene. This CDR3 is 17 amino acids long. CDR3 nucleotides: TGTGCCAGCAGCCAAGACCCACCAGCGGGGGGGAAAGAGACCCAGTACTTC. It is translated as CASSQDPPAGGKETQYF.

This clonotype was seen ten or more times. The chain has TRBV4-1 and TRBJ1-1; D ambiguous. The V end was cut by 4 bases, the J end by 4 bases, with 16 bases between. The CDR3 contains 15 residues. Germline V gene data show CDR1 as MGHRA and CDR2 as YSYEKL. As DNA, the CDR3 is TGCGCCAGCAGCCCCCGCCCCCAAGGGTTCACTGAAGCTTTCTTT. This codes for CASSPRPQGFTEAFF.

The sample holds many counts of this clonotype. The CDR3 spells CSANSAYEQYF. As DNA, the CDR3 is TGCAGTGCTAATAGCGCCTACGAGCAGTACTTC. The chain uses TRBV20-1 and TRBJ2-7; possibly TRBD2 for D (5 bases). With 4 bases removed from V and 2 bases from J, the gap between germline ends came to 6 bases. From germline, CDR1 is DFQATT and CDR2 SNEGSKA (reference sequence). The CDR3 covers 11 residues.

This clonotype was seen at least ten times. The chain links TRBV5-5 to TRBJ1-1; no firm D call. The germline gives CDR1 SGHKS, CDR2 YYEKEE (reference sequence). This CDR3 spans 11 amino acids. Trimming shortened V by 4 bases and J by 4 bases, and 5 bases separated the two germline ends. CDR3 in amino acids: CASSRTTEAFF. CDR3 in DNA: TGTGCCAGCAGCCGGACCACTGAAGCTTTCTTT.

About this clonotype itself: This may come from a read error, since a much larger clone is one base off. The rearrangement links TRBV6-5 to TRBJ2-1; D is perhaps TRBD1 (5 bases). This CDR3 is built from 11 residues. The V gene's germline CDR1 is MNHEY and CDR2 SVGAGI. CDR3 coding DNA: TGTGACAGCAGCTCAGGGAATGAGCAGTTCTTC. It codes for CDSSSGNEQFF.

This chain's CDR3 is CASSLGRDRVAFF. The CDR3 region has the DNA TGTGCCAGCAGCTTAGGCCGGGACAGGGTTGCTTTCTTT. The rearrangement joins TRBV11-2 to TRBJ1-1, with 9 positions matching TRBD1. From germline, CDR1 is SGHAT and CDR2 FQNNGV. The CDR3 covers 13 residues. The V and J ends lost 1 base and 11 bases, in that order; junction bases with no gene match: 5.

The table lists this clonotype with many counts. The chain carries TRBV28 and TRBJ2-2; 8 bases map to TRBD2. Germline V gene data show CDR1 as MDHEN and CDR2 as SYDVKM. V shed 3 bases and J 11 bases; nucleotides not matched to a gene: 11. The CDR3 sequence is 15 residues long. The CDR3 reads CASSLVVASGPELFF. CDR3 DNA sequence: TGTGCCAGCAGTTTGGTAGTGGCTAGCGGGCCAGAGCTGTTTTTT.